Below, 29 T cell receptor beta chains from the same sample are listed, as sequenced in a study of cytomegalovirus exposure and HLA in healthy donors. Vbeta (60) and Jbeta (13) primers were used in the PCR. TCRdb's copy holds only in-frame clones and misses some; the assay was immunoSEQ multiplex PCR. The profile shows approximately 100,000 clones, 75% to 85% of them singletons. Sequencing input: PBMCs. The receptors stem from a woman younger than 30 in good health and CMV-seropositive.

The chain joins TRBV6-5 to TRBJ1-6; 8 bases align to TRBD1. With 7 bases clipped from V and 9 bases from J, the junction kept 8 bases outside the gene matches. The CDR3 is 14 amino acids. Germline assignment: CDR1 MNHEY and CDR2 SVGAGI. CDR3 DNA: TGTGCCAGCACCACGGGGACAGGCCTTTCACCCCTCCACTTT. Protein sequence: CASTTGTGLSPLHF.

This sequence joins TRBV1 and TRBJ1-5; TRBD1 is taken as the D call from the table, unchecked against the DNA. TRBV1 is recorded as a pseudogene. The CDR3 has 15 amino acids. CDR3 sequence (DNA): TGCACCAGCAGCAGGGGACAGGGGGTTTGTCAGCCCCAGCATTTT. Translating it yields CTSSRGQGVCQPQHF.

The V call is TRBV6-1, the J call TRBJ2-7; TRBD2 might be the D (6 bases). The CDR3 is 13 residues long. Trimming took off 5 bases at V and 6 bases at J, with 14 bases between the two ends. From germline, CDR1 is MNHNS and CDR2 SASEGT. CDR3 sequence (DNA): TGTGCCAGCAGTCAGACTAGGATCGGCGAGCAGTACTTC. It specifies CASSQTRIGEQYF.

The chain couples TRBV5-4 to TRBJ2-3; D uncertain. The CDR3 consists of 11 residues. Trimming took 2 bases from V and 4 from J, leaving 2 bases between them. The germline V gene encodes CDR1 SGHNT and CDR2 YYREEE (reference sequence). The CDR3 DNA sequence: TGTGCCAGCAGCTTCGCAGATACGCAGTATTTT. Translating it yields CASSFADTQYF.

The V call is TRBV15, the J call TRBJ2-7; perhaps TRBD1 as D (7 bases). V lost 0 bases, J lost 2 bases, and 23 bases lay in between. The CDR3 covers 19 residues. Germline CDR1 LNHNV, CDR2 YYDKDF (reference sequence). The CDR3 nucleotides are TGTGCCACCAGCAGAGATGGCGGGGCTTCAGGGGGAATAACCTACGAGCAGTACTTC. Its protein product is CATSRDGGASGGITYEQYF.

The rearrangement joins TRBV9 to TRBJ1-4, with D perhaps matching TRBD1 (6 bases). In germline, CDR1 is SGDLS, CDR2 YYNGEE. The germline V and J ends were trimmed by 5 bases and 7 bases, with 15 bases remaining between them. This CDR3 is built from 14 residues. CDR3 coding DNA: TGTGCCAGCAGTGACTCGGGGGGCGGTGAAAAACTGTTTTTT. This sequence encodes CASSDSGGGEKLFF.

This chain links TRBV19 with TRBJ2-3; D is undetermined. The CDR3 sequence is 13 residues long. Per germline, CDR1 LNHDA and CDR2 SQIVND (reference sequence). Trimming removed 5 bases from V and 3 bases from J, with 9 bases in between. CDR3 sequence: CASSGQITDTQYF. DNA of the CDR3: TGTGCCAGTAGTGGTCAGATTACAGATACGCAGTATTTT.

This chain joins TRBV19 and TRBJ2-2; 10 nucleotides match TRBD2. There are 17 residues in the CDR3. Germline V gene sequence: CDR1 LNHDA, CDR2 SQIVND (reference sequence). The V gene end was trimmed by 3 bases and the J gene end by 0 bases; junction bases not matched to a gene: 4. The CDR3 sequence: CASSIALAGSNTGELFF. DNA of the CDR3: TGTGCCAGTAGTATCGCACTAGCGGGATCGAACACCGGGGAGCTGTTTTTT.

CDR3 DNA sequence: TGTGCCAGCAGTGATGAGGTACGGGGGTCCCACAATGAGCAGTTCTTC. It is translated as CASSDEVRGSHNEQFF. This sequence joins TRBV6-4 and TRBJ2-1; TRBD2 is a possible D gene (6 bases). CDR3 size: 16 residues. In germline, CDR1 is MRHNA, CDR2 SNTAGT. Trimming took off 3 bases at V and 5 bases at J, with 17 bases between the two ends.

This clone was found a few times. The V and J genes are TRBV4-3 and TRBJ1-1; no definite D call. Trimming left V 0 bases short and J 0 bases short, with 5 bases between. The CDR3 length is 14 residues. Germline CDR1 and CDR2: LGHNA and YSLEER. The CDR3 DNA is TGCGCCAGCAGCCAAGATCCAGTGAACACTGAAGCTTTCTTT. Its translation is CASSQDPVNTEAFF.

This clone was detected a few times. The chain employs TRBV29-1 and TRBJ2-1; TRBD2 agrees at 12 bases. Germline CDR1 reads SQVTM; CDR2 reads ANQGSEA. The junction had 16 bases not matched to a gene; V was cut back by 3 bases and J by 1 base. The CDR3 is 20 amino acids. CDR3 DNA: TGCAGCGTTGAGATGTACGTAGGACTAGCGGGGTCTCGATCCTACAATGAGCAGTTCTTC. It translates to CSVEMYVGLAGSRSYNEQFF.

This chain connects TRBV2 to TRBJ2-3; D remains ambiguous. The V gene lost 4 bases and the J gene lost 1 base, with 18 bases spanning the gap. Germline V gives CDR1 SNHLY, CDR2 FYNNEI. The CDR3 loop spans 17 amino acids. The CDR3 bases are TGTGCCAGCAGTGGTAAGAACATCAGGTCTGGCACAGATACGCAGTATTTT. It codes for CASSGKNIRSGTDTQYF.

Comments on this clone: Other DNA sequences within the sample encode an identical CDR3. The chain couples TRBV4-2 to TRBJ2-3; 7 nucleotides align to TRBD2. V shed 4 bases, J shed 2 bases, and the junction held 9 bases outside the gene matches. Germline CDR1 is LGHNA and CDR2 is YNFKEQ. This CDR3 region has 16 residues. The CDR3 nucleotides read TGTGCCAGCAGCCCACGTGCGGGAGTGCCCACAGATACGCAGTATTTT. Its protein is CASSPRAGVPTDTQYF.

The rearrangement uses TRBV10-1 and TRBJ1-1, with D tentatively TRBD1 (6 bases). V dropped 2 bases and J dropped 4 bases, with 14 bases sitting between them. The CDR3 is 15 amino acids. Germline values: CDR1 WNHNN, CDR2 SYGVQD (reference sequence). The CDR3 loop is CASSEDSLGGTEAFF. Written as DNA, the CDR3 is TGCGCCAGCAGTGAGGACAGCCTAGGGGGCACTGAAGCTTTCTTT.

This clone was observed a few times. The genes are TRBV7-6 and TRBJ2-6; D unresolved. Germline V CDR1 and CDR2: SGHVS, FNYEAQ. Trimming shortened V by 2 bases and J by 0 bases, and 8 bases separated the two germline ends. This CDR3 is built from 16 residues. The CDR3 DNA reads TGTGCCAGCAGCTTATTCGCGAGCTCTGGGGCCAACGTCCTGACTTTC. It yields the protein CASSLFASSGANVLTF.

The rearrangement links TRBV29-1 to TRBJ2-7; tentative D call: TRBD1 (6 bases). With 6 bases removed from V and 2 bases from J, the gap between germline ends came to 14 bases. CDR3 length: 13 residues. Germline V gene sequence: CDR1 SQVTM, CDR2 ANQGSEA. This chain's CDR3 is CSVGPQGPYEQYF. CDR3 DNA sequence: TGCAGCGTGGGACCACAGGGACCCTACGAGCAGTACTTC.

The chain carries TRBV30 and TRBJ1-5; possibly TRBD1 for D (5 bases). V gave up 0 bases and J gave up 6 bases, with 30 bases separating them. CDR1 and CDR2 (germline): GTSNPN, SVGIG (reference sequence). The CDR3 sequence is 20 residues long. The CDR3 spells CAWSVLRNQGEHGLGQPQHF. The CDR3 bases are TGTGCCTGGAGTGTACTTCGGAATCAGGGCGAGCACGGATTAGGTCAGCCCCAGCATTTT.

The chain joins TRBV5-1 to TRBJ2-1; 9 bases agree with TRBD2. Germline CDR1 reads SGHRS; CDR2 reads YFSETQ. CDR3 length: 15 amino acids. The junction had 2 bases not matched to a gene; V was cut back by 4 bases and J by 0 bases. The CDR3 loop reads CASSQLAGSYNEQFF. The DNA of the CDR3 is TGCGCCAGCAGCCAACTAGCGGGCTCCTACAATGAGCAGTTCTTC.

This clone was recorded only once. The V and J genes are TRBV5-1 and TRBJ2-7, with 10 bases identical to TRBD1. The CDR3 runs to 16 residues. Germline V gene sequence: CDR1 SGHRS, CDR2 YFSETQ. The J segment lost 7 bases and the V segment lost 5 bases, leaving 15 bases of the junction unmatched. The CDR3 spells CASSGMRDRGLGEQYF. The CDR3, as DNA: TGCGCCAGCAGTGGCATGAGGGACAGGGGACTGGGGGAGCAGTACTTC. Full variable domain (outside the CDR3, taken from reference TRBV5-1 and TRBJ2-7): KAGVTQTPRYLIKTRGQQVTLSCSPISGHRSVSWYQQTPGQGLQFLFEYFSETQRNKGNFPGRFSGRQFSNSRSEMNVSTLELGDSALYLCASSGMRDRGLGEQYFGPGTRLTVT.

This clone was found a few times. This sequence joins TRBV14 and TRBJ1-3; 9 nucleotides align to TRBD1. Unmatched junction bases numbered 11, after V lost 4 bases and J lost 7 bases. This CDR3 region has 16 residues. Germline lookup yields CDR1 SGHDN and CDR2 FVKESK. DNA of the CDR3: TGTGCCAGCAGCCCTTATATTCCGGGACAGGGCAACACCATATATTTT. This sequence encodes CASSPYIPGQGNTIYF.

This clone was recorded a few times. J is TRBJ2-6 and V is TRBV19, with TRBD2 as a possible D gene (5 bases). Germline loops: CDR1 LNHDA, CDR2 SQIVND (reference sequence). This CDR3 has 14 residues. Trimming took off 6 bases at V and 3 bases at J, with 9 bases between the two ends. For the CDR3, the DNA is TGTGCCAGTAGAGAGGGTGGTGGGGCCAACGTCCTGACTTTC. Protein product: CASREGGGANVLTF.

The chain recombines TRBV10-3 with TRBJ2-5; tentatively, D is TRBD1 (6 bases). Deletions cut 5 bases from V and 5 bases from J, with 18 bases between. Germline assignment: CDR1 ENHRY and CDR2 SYGVKD. The CDR3 contains 15 residues. CDR3 region: CAISPDRLIEETQYF. The CDR3 DNA is TGTGCCATCAGTCCAGACAGGCTTATCGAGGAGACCCAGTACTTC.

This clone was seen a single time. The chain carries TRBV9 and TRBJ1-3; no firm D call. Looked up from germline, CDR1 is SGDLS and CDR2 is YYNGEE. The V end was cut by 0 bases, the J end by 0 bases, with 4 bases between. The CDR3 spans 14 residues. The CDR3 nucleotides read TGTGCCAGCAGCGTAGGCAGCTCTGGAAACACCATATATTTT. Residues: CASSVGSSGNTIYF.

The rearrangement uses TRBV7-8 and TRBJ2-6; 8 bases agree with TRBD1. J was trimmed by 5 bases and V by 4 bases; bases with no gene match: 4. The CDR3 is 15 amino acids. The germline V gene encodes CDR1 SGHVS and CDR2 FQNEAQ. In DNA, the CDR3 is TGTGCCAGCAGCTCGGACAGGGTTAGGGCCAACGTCCTGACTTTC. Its protein is CASSSDRVRANVLTF.

This clone was counted between two and nine times. This rearrangement joins TRBV19 to TRBJ2-1; 7 bases line up with TRBD1. V lost 4 bases, J lost 5 bases, and 5 bases stayed unmatched. The CDR3 length is 14 residues. Germline CDR1 is LNHDA and CDR2 is SQIVND (reference sequence). The CDR3 nucleotides are TGTGCCAGTAGTACCGCCGGGACAGACAATGAGCAGTTCTTC. Amino acids: CASSTAGTDNEQFF.

The rearrangement joins TRBV7-2 to TRBJ1-6, with D uncertain. The CDR3 length is 14 residues. V lost 5 bases and J 9 bases, leaving 14 bases between the germline ends. Germline loops: CDR1 SGHTA, CDR2 FQGNSA. The CDR3 reads CASSARDSVSPLHF. The CDR3 nucleotides are TGTGCCAGCAGCGCCCGGGATTCGGTTTCACCCCTCCACTTT.

The chain uses TRBV11-2 and TRBJ2-7; unclear D gene. Trimming pared 7 bases from V and 1 base from J, leaving 11 bases between. The CDR3 length is 13 residues. Germline lookup yields CDR1 SGHAT and CDR2 FQNNGV. CDR3 nucleotide sequence: TGTGCCAGCATCCCTTCAGGTTCCTACGAGCAGTACTTC. Amino acids: CASIPSGSYEQYF.

The rearrangement joins TRBV29-1 to TRBJ2-7; 8 positions match TRBD1. Germline CDR1 and CDR2: SQVTM and ANQGSEA. This CDR3 spans 12 amino acids. With 5 bases clipped from V and 4 bases from J, the junction kept 4 bases outside the gene matches. CDR3 coding DNA: TGCAGCGTTCTACAGGGGGGATACGAGCAGTACTTC. It codes for CSVLQGGYEQYF.

The V call is TRBV6-1, the J call TRBJ1-2; 11 positions match TRBD1. CDR1 and CDR2 from the germline V gene are MNHNS and SASEGT. V dropped 3 bases and J dropped 7; count of bases not matched to a gene: 7. The CDR3 length is 15 residues. The CDR3 nucleotides are TGTGCCAGCAGTGACTTTGGACAGGGGGCGAGTGGCTACACCTTC. Protein sequence: CASSDFGQGASGYTF.